In this sample, the clone carrying this TCR beta chain turned up once. Its antigen is not identified. This sample stems from a study of T cell responses to AZD1222 COVID-19 vaccine. Germline V gene lookup returns CDR1 LNHDA and CDR2 SQIVND (reference sequence). V lost 6 bases to trimming and J lost 5 bases, with 17 bases between them. The CDR3 has 14 amino acids. Whole-study results and caveats: Once two AZD1222 doses were given, Spike-specific TCR breadth and depth went up. Baseline seropositivity occurred in only 5 or 6 AZD1222 recipients.

TCRdb's table, derived via immunoSEQ multiplex PCR, lists solely in-frame clones and lacks some. The table lists roughly 150,000 clones, roughly 92% of them singletons. The TCR comes from an adult in good health. The sample was peripheral blood, taken on day 0 of AZD1222 vaccination. The chain is built from TRBV19 and TRBJ2-7, with D maybe TRBD1 (6 bases). CDR3 DNA: TGTGCCAGTAGCCCACAGGGTCGATTGAACGAGCAGTACTTC. It encodes CASSPQGRLNEQYF.